These T cell receptor beta chains were read from a single sample in a study of cytomegalovirus exposure and HLA in healthy donors. Profiled with immunoSEQ multiplex PCR; TCRdb holds only in-frame clones, not every one. The repertoire has about 180,000 clones, around 77% of them found once; the top ten carry under 2.5%. Sequencing was carried out using PBMCs. The receptors derive from a man in his fifties or sixties in good health and CMV-seronegative. Both conserved end residues are part of each CDR3. D genes are given only for firm matches. Rows may omit the clone size; those that give it use once, few, many or a size class.

j_gene	abundance	v_gene	d_gene	CDR3nt	CDR3aa
TRBJ1-6	.	TRBV5-6	TRBD1	TGTGCCAGCAGCTTGGCCGGGACAGGGGCTTCACCCCTCCACTTT	CASSLAGTGASPLHF
TRBJ1-2	few	TRBV5-4	.	TGTGCCAGCAGCCCGGCGGGGGGAGAGATCTATGGCTACACCTTC	CASSPAGGEIYGYTF
TRBJ2-1	.	TRBV5-4	TRBD2	TGTGCCAGCAGCTTCGGTGCGGGAGGTGAGAATGAGCAGTTCTTC	CASSFGAGGENEQFF
TRBJ1-1	.	TRBV6-1	.	TGTGCCAGCAGTAACCGACAGGTCGCCACTGAAGCTTTCTTT	CASSNRQVATEAFF
TRBJ2-1	once	TRBV18	TRBD2	TGTGCCAGCTCACCAGCCCAGCTAGCGGGAGACTCGGGTGAGCAGTTCTTC	CASSPAQLAGDSGEQFF
TRBJ1-1	.	TRBV6-1	TRBD1	TGTGCCAGCAGGGAACAGGGGGGATGGACTGAAGCTTTCTTT	CASREQGGWTEAFF
TRBJ2-7	.	TRBV19	TRBD2	TGTGCCAGTAGTATAGGCGGGGGGGCCTACGAGCAGTACTTC	CASSIGGGAYEQYF
TRBJ2-1	.	TRBV27	TRBD1	TGTGCCAGCAGGCAAACAGGGGGCTTTAACAATGAGCAGTTCTTC	CASRQTGGFNNEQFF
TRBJ1-4	.	TRBV11-2	TRBD1	TGTGCCAGCAGCCGAGGACAGGGTGGTGAAAAACTGTTTTTT	CASSRGQGGEKLFF
TRBJ2-7	.	TRBV6-1	TRBD1	TGTGCCAGCAGTGAACTAGGGACAGGGGGCTTCTACGAGCAGTACTTC	CASSELGTGGFYEQYF
TRBJ1-1	.	TRBV2	TRBD1	TGTGCCAGCAGTAGACAGGGCTGTGAAGCTTTCTTT	CASSRQGCEAFF
TRBJ2-7	.	TRBV29-1	TRBD2	TGCAGCGTTGCAACTAGCGGGCTAGGCGAGCAGTACTTC	CSVATSGLGEQYF
TRBJ2-5	few	TRBV6-1	.	TGTGCCAGGACAATTACAGGGAAAGAGACCCAGTACTTC	CARTITGKETQYF
TRBJ2-3	.	TRBV11-2	TRBD1	TGTGCCAGCAGCTTAGATTTAGGACAGGCCGGGGATACGCAGTATTTT	CASSLDLGQAGDTQYF
TRBJ1-2	once	TRBV7-9	.	TGTGCCAGCAGCTTAGAGACAGGCTATGGCTACACCTTC	CASSLETGYGYTF
TRBJ2-7	.	TRBV7-6	TRBD2	TGTGCCAGCAGCTTAGCGACTAGCGGGAGCCACTCCTACGAGCAGTACTTC	CASSLATSGSHSYEQYF
TRBJ1-1	once	TRBV18	.	TGTGCCAGCTCACCTAATCAGGGCATGAACACTGAAGCTTTCTTT	CASSPNQGMNTEAFF
TRBJ1-2	.	TRBV9	.	TGTGCCAGCAGCGTAGGCTTCCGGGCGGGAATGGGAGGCTACACCTTC	CASSVGFRAGMGGYTF
TRBJ2-7	.	TRBV27	TRBD2	TGTGCCAGCGCCTCAGGGACTAGCGTATACGAGCAGTACTTC	CASASGTSVYEQYF
TRBJ2-7	.	TRBV5-4	.	TGTGCCAGCAGCTTGGGGCGGAACCGGTACGAGCAGTACTTC	CASSLGRNRYEQYF
TRBJ2-7	once	TRBV9	.	TGTGCCAGCAGCGTAGACGTCAGGGTGAGCGAGCAGTACTTC	CASSVDVRVSEQYF
TRBJ2-7	.	TRBV2	.	TGTGCCAGCAGTGAAGAGCAGGGTCGAGAGCAGTACTTC	CASSEEQGREQYF
TRBJ2-3	.	TRBV9	TRBD2	TGTGCCAGCAGCGAAATAGCGGGAGGAGATACGCAGTATTTT	CASSEIAGGDTQYF
TRBJ2-5	.	TRBV29-1	TRBD1	TGCAGCGTTGTCGGGACAGCGAAAAACCAAGAGACCCAGTACTTC	CSVVGTAKNQETQYF
TRBJ2-1	.	TRBV18	TRBD2	TGTGCCAGCTCACCTTTAGCGGGGGGGAGTGAGCAGTTCTTC	CASSPLAGGSEQFF
TRBJ2-7	once	TRBV2	.	TGTGCCAGCAGTGAAGACAAACAGGGAGAGGACTACGAGCAGTACTTC	CASSEDKQGEDYEQYF
TRBJ1-1	.	TRBV6-4	TRBD1	TGTGCCAGCAGTGTGACAGGGCAGAACACTGAAGCTTTCTTT	CASSVTGQNTEAFF
TRBJ1-1	.	TRBV7-9	.	TGTGCCAGCAGCCGTATACCGACAGGGAACACTGAAGCTTTCTTT	CASSRIPTGNTEAFF
TRBJ2-7	few	TRBV15	.	TGTGCCACCAGCAGAGATCTGGGACAATACTACGAGCAGTACTTC	CATSRDLGQYYEQYF
TRBJ1-2	once	TRBV9	.	TGTGCCAGCAGCGTAGACAGGGCTAACTATGGCTACACCTTC	CASSVDRANYGYTF
TRBJ2-7	.	TRBV2	.	TGTGCCAGCAGTGAAGAGGGCCCTCGAGGGTACGAGCAGTACTTC	CASSEEGPRGYEQYF
TRBJ2-5	.	TRBV7-2	.	TGTGCCAGCAGCCCGCGGGAGACCCAGTACTTC	CASSPRETQYF
TRBJ2-7	once	TRBV29-1	.	TGCAGCGCAACGACAGGTTACGAGCAGTACTTC	CSATTGYEQYF
TRBJ2-3	few	TRBV4-1	TRBD2	TGCGCCAGCAGCCAAAGGCTAGCGGACACAGATACGCAGTATTTT	CASSQRLADTDTQYF
TRBJ1-1	.	TRBV27	.	TGTGCCAGCAGTTTTCGGGGTTTAGAAGCTTTCTTT	CASSFRGLEAFF
TRBJ2-5	.	TRBV5-1	TRBD1	TGCGCCAGCAGCTTGGTCGGACAGGGGCAAGAGACCCAGTACTTC	CASSLVGQGQETQYF
TRBJ2-2	.	TRBV6-1	.	TGTGCCAGCAGCGAGGCGGGGTGGAGCACCGGGGAGCTGTTTTTT	CASSEAGWSTGELFF
TRBJ2-1	once	TRBV10-2	.	TGCGCCAGCAGTGAGGAGCCTCGATACAATGAGCAGTTCTTC	CASSEEPRYNEQFF
TRBJ2-3	.	TRBV5-4	TRBD2	TGTGCCAGCAGCTTGCCGGGACTAGGAGATACGCAGTATTTT	CASSLPGLGDTQYF
TRBJ2-3	.	TRBV5-5	TRBD2	TGTGCCAGCAGTCGACTAGCGGGAGGGGATGGTACGCAGTATTTT	CASSRLAGGDGTQYF
TRBJ1-1	.	TRBV5-1	.	TGCGCCAGCAGCTTGTTACAGGGGAACACTGAAGCTTTCTTT	CASSLLQGNTEAFF
TRBJ2-5	few	TRBV29-1	TRBD1	TGCAGCGTTGAAAAGGACAGGGTACAGACCCAGTACTTC	CSVEKDRVQTQYF
TRBJ1-1	.	TRBV29-1	.	TGCAGCGTTGGCGAAAGTGGAGCTTTCTTT	CSVGESGAFF